A single sample is the source of the 6 T cell receptor beta chains below, sequenced in a study of cytomegalovirus exposure and HLA in healthy donors. With 60 Vbeta and 13 Jbeta primers, the PCR was carried out. The protocol was immunoSEQ multiplex PCR, while the TCRdb copy is restricted to in-frame clones and leaves out a portion. The sample holds 250,000 to 350,000 clones, more than 80% seen once. The sequenced material came from PBMCs. The receptors were sampled from a man in his forties in good health and CMV-seropositive.

The chain joins TRBV19 to TRBJ2-3; 10 bases are shared with TRBD1. Germline CDR1 LNHDA, CDR2 SQIVND (reference sequence). The CDR3 consists of 15 residues. V lost 5 bases and J lost 1; bases outside the gene matches: 3. The CDR3 reads CASSGTGVGTDTQYF. DNA of the CDR3: TGTGCCAGTAGTGGGACAGGGGTGGGCACAGATACGCAGTATTTT.

This chain links TRBV27 with TRBJ2-3, with 8 bases fitting TRBD2. The CDR3 totals 13 residues. Unmatched junction bases numbered 1, after V lost 2 bases and J lost 6 bases. CDR1 and CDR2 from the germline V gene are MNHEY and SMNVEV (reference sequence). The DNA for the CDR3 is TGTGCCAGCAGTTTACGGGAGGGGGATACGCAGTATTTT. This sequence encodes CASSLREGDTQYF.

CDR3 bases: TGTGCCAGCAGCCGCAGACTAGCAGGAGTCAATGAGCAGTTCTTC. Amino acids: CASSRRLAGVNEQFF. The chain recombines TRBV4-2 with TRBJ2-1; 7 nucleotides match TRBD2. The J segment lost 6 bases and the V segment lost 4 bases, leaving 9 bases of the junction unmatched. The CDR3 loop spans 15 amino acids. CDR1 and CDR2 (germline): LGHNA, YNFKEQ.

The chain is built from TRBV10-3 and TRBJ1-2; D gene ambiguous. V lost 7 bases, J lost 10 bases, and 16 bases lay in between. The CDR3 extends over 12 amino acids. Germline CDR1 ENHRY, CDR2 SYGVKD. CDR3 region: CAIKRGQVDYTF. The CDR3 nucleotides read TGTGCCATCAAGAGAGGGCAGGTGGACTACACCTTC.

The rearrangement links TRBV6-1 to TRBJ2-5; no firm D call. Per the germline V gene, CDR1 is MNHNS and CDR2 is SASEGT. Trimming took off 6 bases at V and 5 bases at J, with 13 bases between the two ends. The CDR3 covers 13 residues. CDR3 amino acids: CASRLPQLETQYF. CDR3 bases: TGTGCCAGCAGACTACCGCAGCTGGAGACCCAGTACTTC.

The gene calls are TRBV4-3 and TRBJ1-2; 10 bases fit TRBD1. The junction had 4 bases not matched to a gene; V was cut back by 1 base and J by 5 bases. The CDR3 sequence is 15 residues long. Per the germline V gene, CDR1 is LGHNA and CDR2 is YSLEER. In nucleotides, the CDR3 is TGCGCCAGCAGCCAAGGGGACAGGGGTCTATATGGCTACACCTTC. Residues: CASSQGDRGLYGYTF.